The 8 T cell receptor beta chains below all came from one sample that was sequenced in a study of T cells in Graves' hyperthyroidism and ophthalmopathy. The CDR3 regions of TCR beta were amplified from RNA transcripts. First-round RT-PCR of the TCR CDR3 relied on the HTBI primer set. TCRdb ran MiXCR on the multiplex PCR reads and lists one entry per CDR3 protein. The sample contains more than 500,000 distinct CDR3 sequences, about 45% of which appear only once. The specimen sequenced was peripheral blood or thyroid tissue (not recorded which). The receptors were gathered from an adult woman with Graves' disease, either hyperthyroidism or ophthalmopathy (not recorded which).

This clonotype was counted at least ten times. The genes are TRBV7-9 and TRBJ2-7, with D perhaps TRBD1 (6 bases). Germline V gene data show CDR1 as SEHNR and CDR2 as FQNEAQ (reference sequence). Between the trimmed V and J ends, which lost 6 bases and 2 bases, there was a span of 17 bases. This CDR3 comprises 15 residues. CDR3 in amino acids: CASSKGQNAAYEQYF. The CDR3 DNA sequence: TGTGCCAGCAGTAAAGGACAGAATGCCGCCTACGAGCAGTACTTC.

This clonotype was observed at least ten times. This chain connects TRBV19 to TRBJ2-2, with 8 bases identical to TRBD1. V dropped 5 bases and J dropped 0; count of bases not matched to a gene: 2. The germline CDR1 and CDR2 sequences are LNHDA and SQIVND (reference sequence). The CDR3 spans 15 residues. CDR3 coding DNA: TGTGCCAGTAGTTTGGGACAGGCGAACACCGGGGAGCTGTTTTTT. Translation: CASSLGQANTGELFF.

This clonotype came up a few times. J is TRBJ1-6 and V is TRBV15; tentative D call: TRBD1 (5 bases). Germline V gene data show CDR1 as LNHNV and CDR2 as YYDKDF (reference sequence). V lost 0 bases and J 7 bases, leaving 7 bases between the germline ends. This CDR3 region has 14 residues. The CDR3 region has the DNA TGTGCCACCAGCAGAGATCGGGGCAATTCACCCCTCCACTTT. It is translated as CATSRDRGNSPLHF.

The chain combines TRBV2 with TRBJ2-7; tentatively, D is TRBD1 (6 bases). Trimming left V 11 bases short and J 2 bases short, with 16 bases between. This CDR3 has 13 residues. The V gene's germline CDR1 is SNHLY and CDR2 FYNNEI. The CDR3 nucleotides read TGTGCCGCCTGGACAGCGAATCCCTACGAGCAGTACTTC. Encoded protein: CAAWTANPYEQYF.

A word on this clonotype: This is likely a read error, given that the CDR3 carries no conserved phenylalanine or tryptophan at its end. The chain employs TRBV19 and TRBJ1-1; 7 bases are a match to TRBD1. From germline, CDR1 is LNHDA and CDR2 SQIVND (reference sequence). V dropped 5 bases and J dropped 5; count of bases not matched to a gene: 20. This CDR3 is 18 amino acids long. The CDR3 protein is CASSVGREAWGQYTEAFS. DNA for the CDR3: TGTGCCAGTAGTGTTGGTCGGGAAGCATGGGGACAGTATACTGAAGCTTTCTCT.

The rearrangement links TRBV5-1 to TRBJ2-7, with D tentatively TRBD1 (6 bases). Germline CDR1 reads SGHRS; CDR2 reads YFSETQ. The CDR3 consists of 14 residues. Trimming stripped 2 bases from V and 2 bases from J, with 11 bases between. The CDR3 protein is CASSFGQRAYEQYF. The CDR3 DNA follows: TGCGCCAGCAGCTTCGGACAGAGAGCCTACGAGCAGTACTTC.

This clonotype was recorded many times. The chain uses TRBV19 and TRBJ2-5; D is possibly TRBD1 (6 bases). The CDR3 totals 16 residues. Germline V gene lookup returns CDR1 LNHDA and CDR2 SQIVND (reference sequence). Trimming removed 3 bases from V and 2 bases from J, with 16 bases in between. CDR3 sequence: CASSILGHLPQETQYF. In DNA form, the CDR3 reads TGTGCCAGTAGTATCTTGGGACACCTCCCTCAAGAGACCCAGTACTTC.

This clonotype was counted ten times or more. The junction differs from germline at one of its ends, possibly a read error. The chain is built from TRBV5-4 and TRBJ2-7; 9 positions match TRBD1. Germline V gene lookup returns CDR1 SGHNT and CDR2 YYREEE (reference sequence). The length of the CDR3 is 15 residues. CDR3 amino acids: CATSRPGQGPYEQYF. The CDR3 DNA follows: TGTGCCACCAGCCGACCGGGACAGGGTCCCTACGAGCAGTACTTC.